Presented here are 15 T cell receptor beta chains from one specimen sequenced in a study of blood T cells in healthy people across ages. A second PCR of 7 to 11 cycles used a sample-barcoded 5' primer and a J-beta primer mix. TCRdb fed the 5' RACE reads into MiXCR, producing one record per CDR3 protein. The sample has over a million distinct CDR3 sequences, about 42% seen once. What was sequenced was blood. These receptors were obtained from a woman younger than 35 in good health.

This chain connects TRBV4-3 to TRBJ2-1, with 11 bases that match TRBD2. The CDR3 consists of 16 residues. J was trimmed by 3 bases and V by 2 bases; bases with no gene match: 3. Germline loops: CDR1 LGHNA, CDR2 YSLEER. CDR3 sequence: CASSQNLAGGYNEQFF. CDR3 sequence (DNA): TGCGCCAGCAGCCAAAATCTAGCGGGAGGCTACAATGAGCAGTTCTTC.

V gene TRBV6-1 combines with J gene TRBJ1-2; D unclear. Germline values: CDR1 MNHNS, CDR2 SASEGT. The CDR3 totals 14 residues. Trimming removed 7 bases from V and 4 bases from J, with 16 bases in between. The CDR3 here is CASIWTGMGYGYTF. The CDR3, as DNA: TGTGCCAGCATCTGGACGGGGATGGGCTATGGCTACACCTTC.

CDR3 protein: CATTDRAGAPLHF. The DNA for the CDR3 is TGTGCCACTACGGACAGGGCGGGTGCACCCCTCCACTTT. J is TRBJ1-6 and V is TRBV25-1; 8 bases line up with TRBD1. Germline trimming cut 10 bases from V and 11 bases from J; bases unmatched to any gene: 10. There are 13 residues in the CDR3. Germline V gives CDR1 MGHDK, CDR2 SYGVNS. Full variable domain (missing parts from reference TRBV25-1 and TRBJ1-6): EADIYQTPRYLVIGTGKKITLECSQTMGHDKMYWYQQDPGMELHLIHYSYGVNSTEKGDLSSESTVSRIRTEHFPLTLESARPSHTSQYLCATTDRAGAPLHFGNGTRLTVT.

In the case of this clonotype: Mismatch with germline at one junction end may stem from a read error. V usage is TRBV7-9 and J usage is TRBJ2-3, with D tentatively TRBD1 (6 bases). Germline V gene sequence: CDR1 SEHNR, CDR2 FQNEAQ (reference sequence). The CDR3 has 15 amino acids. This CDR3 is CAGSPSSWGQDTQYF. CDR3 DNA: TGTGCCGGCAGCCCAAGTTCATGGGGGCAAGATACGCAGTATTTT.

The chain uses TRBV10-3 and TRBJ2-7; 8 bases match TRBD2. Germline V lookup: CDR1 ENHRY, CDR2 SYGVKD. CDR3 length equals 18 residues. Trimming took 8 bases from V and 7 from J; bases not matched to a gene: 25. CDR3 nucleotide sequence: TGTGCCATCCGAGGGACACCAAATACCGGGACTAGAGTCAATGAGCAGTACTTC. Residues: CAIRGTPNTGTRVNEQYF.

Concerning this clonotype itself: This may come from a read error, since a much larger clone is one base off. The CDR3 is CATAAVAFSTDTQYF. CDR3 in DNA: TGTGCCACGGCGGCCGTTGCCTTTAGCACAGATACGCAGTATTTT. The chain carries TRBV10-3 and TRBJ2-3; no clear D gene. V was trimmed by 10 bases and J by 0 bases, leaving 17 bases between them. The germline V gene encodes CDR1 ENHRY and CDR2 SYGVKD. The CDR3 spans 15 residues.

In nucleotides, the CDR3 is TGCGCCAGCAGTCCGGGGGCACTATCGGTCTATGAGCAGTTCTTC. Translated: CASSPGALSVYEQFF. The genes are TRBV10-2 and TRBJ2-1, with D perhaps being TRBD1 or TRBD2 (6 bases each). The CDR3 sequence is 15 residues long. In germline, CDR1 is WSHSY, CDR2 SAAADI. V was clipped by 5 bases and J by 8 bases, with 19 bases between them.

This clonotype was counted a few times. The chain uses TRBV29-1 and TRBJ2-7; 8 bases match TRBD1. CDR1 and CDR2 (germline): SQVTM, ANQGSEA. The trim removed 4 bases at V and 4 bases at J, leaving 6 bases unmatched. The CDR3 is made up of 13 amino acids. The CDR3 protein is CSVGRTGTYEQYF. CDR3 in DNA: TGCAGCGTTGGCAGGACAGGGACGTACGAGCAGTACTTC.

This clonotype was seen a few times. The CDR3 DNA follows: TGTGCCAGCAGTTACTCGATGGGGGTCACTGAAGCTTTCTTT. Encoded protein: CASSYSMGVTEAFF. The chain carries TRBV6-6 and TRBJ1-1; tentatively, D is TRBD1 (5 bases). The CDR3 extends over 14 amino acids. The V and J ends lost 0 bases and 4 bases respectively, with 9 bases between them. Per the germline V gene, CDR1 is MNHNY and CDR2 is SVGAGI (reference sequence).

J is TRBJ2-5 and V is TRBV3-1, with 10 bases that match TRBD2. The trim removed 5 bases at V and 11 bases at J, leaving 14 bases unmatched. Germline values: CDR1 LGHDT, CDR2 YNNKEL (reference sequence). The CDR3 consists of 15 residues. The CDR3 sequence is CASSVASGGGGEQYF. DNA for the CDR3: TGTGCCAGCAGCGTTGCTAGCGGGGGTGGAGGAGAGCAGTACTTC.

This clonotype was recorded a few times. The CDR3 here is CASSQDIGGAGQPQHF. CDR3 in DNA: TGCGCCAGCAGCCAAGATATTGGGGGCGCGGGGCAGCCCCAGCATTTT. The V gene is TRBV4-3, the J gene TRBJ1-5; possibly TRBD1 for D (6 bases). The CDR3 consists of 16 residues. With 0 bases removed from V and 7 bases from J, the gap between germline ends came to 16 bases. The germline gives CDR1 LGHNA, CDR2 YSLEER.

The chain uses TRBV7-2 and TRBJ1-1; 8 bases match TRBD1. CDR3 length: 15 amino acids. V was pared by 2 bases and J by 1 base, with 3 bases of the junction left unmatched. Germline lookup yields CDR1 SGHTA and CDR2 FQGNSA. The CDR3 loop reads CASSLFQGANTEAFF. CDR3 bases: TGTGCCAGCAGCTTATTTCAGGGGGCGAACACTGAAGCTTTCTTT.

The chain couples TRBV4-3 to TRBJ2-7; D remains unclear. CDR3 size: 15 residues. Germline loops: CDR1 LGHNA, CDR2 YSLEER. The V gene lost 0 bases and the J gene lost 0 bases, with 9 bases spanning the gap. CDR3 residues: CASSQDDTRSYEQYF. The DNA of the CDR3 is TGCGCCAGCAGCCAAGATGACACCCGCTCCTACGAGCAGTACTTC.

J is TRBJ1-5 and V is TRBV20-1; 9 bases fit TRBD1. CDR1 and CDR2 (germline): DFQATT, SNEGSKA (reference sequence). J gave up 7 bases and V 1 base, and 5 bases lay outside the gene matches. This CDR3 comprises 14 residues. CDR3 sequence (DNA): TGCAGTGCTAGAGCCGGGACAGGGAACCAGCCCCAGCATTTT. It codes for CSARAGTGNQPQHF.

A few counts support this clonotype. The chain joins TRBV4-1 to TRBJ2-5, with D perhaps TRBD1 (5 bases). The CDR3 contains 15 residues. The V gene lost 5 bases and the J gene lost 3 bases, with 16 bases spanning the gap. Germline CDR1 MGHRA, CDR2 YSYEKL. This chain's CDR3 is CASSDGWAREETQYF. CDR3 DNA: TGCGCCAGCAGCGACGGGTGGGCCAGGGAAGAGACCCAGTACTTC.